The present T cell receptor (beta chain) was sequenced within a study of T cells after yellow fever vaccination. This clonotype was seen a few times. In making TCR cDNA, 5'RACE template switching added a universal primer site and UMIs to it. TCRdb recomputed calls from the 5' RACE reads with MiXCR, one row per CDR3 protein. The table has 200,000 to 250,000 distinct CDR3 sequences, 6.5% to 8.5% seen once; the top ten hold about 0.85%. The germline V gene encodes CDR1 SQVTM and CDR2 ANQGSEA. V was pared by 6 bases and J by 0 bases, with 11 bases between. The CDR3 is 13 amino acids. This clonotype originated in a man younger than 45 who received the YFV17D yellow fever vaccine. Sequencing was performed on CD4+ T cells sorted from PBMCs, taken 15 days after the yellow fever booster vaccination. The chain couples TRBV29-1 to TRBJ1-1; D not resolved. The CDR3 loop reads CSVGGRMNTEAFF. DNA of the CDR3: TGCAGCGTCGGCGGGCGGATGAACACTGAAGCTTTCTTT.